This T cell receptor beta chain was documented in a study of blood T cells in healthy people across ages. Study-wide context: Template switching recovered approximately one barcoded beta molecule for every two T cells. Points from the study as a whole: The authors considered diversity estimates from one million T cells to be underestimates.

This clonotype has at least ten counts. The antigen is not known. Individuals who donated were healthy Caucasians from Russia aged about 6 to 100. Total RNA was isolated from each sample in quantities of at least 5 micrograms. This CDR3 region has 16 residues. Germline V gene lookup returns CDR1 SGHTA and CDR2 FQGNSA. Trimming removed 1 base at V and 4 bases at J, with 16 bases between. It was with a sample-barcoded 5' primer and a J-beta primer mix that a second PCR of roughly 7 to 12 cycles was run. TCRdb passed the 5' RACE reads through MiXCR, listing each CDR3 protein once. The table lists fewer than 2,000,000 distinct CDR3 sequences, about 39% of them singletons.

The sequenced sample consisted of blood. The V gene is TRBV7-2, the J gene TRBJ1-2, with D maybe TRBD1 (6 bases). This receptor was obtained from a human donor in good health. The CDR3 sequence is CASSLESSGRGYGYTF. CDR3 coding DNA: TGTGCCAGCAGCTTAGAATCAAGCGGCAGGGGCTATGGCTACACCTTC.